This TCR beta chain stems from a study of T cells in localized non-small cell lung cancer. Germline values: CDR1 SQVTM, CDR2 ANQGSEA. The ends lost 3 bases at V and 0 bases at J; junction bases unmatched: 1. The length of the CDR3 is 13 residues. Sequencing was performed with immunoSEQ multiplex PCR; in TCRdb, only in-frame clones are kept and a portion is missing. The sample lists tens of thousands of clones, approximately 80% occurring once. This clone ranks as medium-sized. Its antigen remains unknown. Other DNA sequences within the sample encode an identical CDR3. General observations from the study: In adjacent lung, a median approximately 60 of the top 100 tumor clones were found.

The material sequenced was peripheral blood mononuclear cells, taken before any cancer treatment. This clonotype was obtained from a man aged 35 to 70 with stage III lung adenocarcinoma. The chain has TRBV29-1 and TRBJ1-1, with 7 bases lining up with TRBD1. CDR3 protein: CSVEGQMNTEAFF. CDR3 DNA: TGCAGCGTTGAGGGACAGATGAACACTGAAGCTTTCTTT.